Below, one T cell receptor beta chain is given with its context. No antigen is known for it. The record has no base qualities; no much larger clone is one base away. Library preparation was by the immunoSEQ multiplex PCR assay. For TCR sequencing, RNA was extracted from every sample and reverse transcribed into cDNA to serve as template. SuperScript III was used for first-strand cDNA synthesis, primed with a 2:1 mix of oligo-dT and random hexamers. A synthetic immune receptor repertoire was used to measure amplification bias, and any remaining bias was corrected computationally. In the source study's methods: Raw reads were preprocessed to remove errors, and CDR3 was defined according to IMGT conventions as the region from the conserved cysteine to phenylalanine. Clonality was computed as 1 minus the Shannon entropy, with the entropy normalized by log2 of the number of productive unique TCRs. Scalp TCRbeta sequences were cross-referenced with sorted blood CD4 and CD8 repertoires so that the CD4 or CD8 identity of scalp clones could be inferred. TCRdb took this table from immuneACCESS and kept in-frame rearrangements with V and J called. Such tables lack part of the clones; where checked against another copy, unresolved V genes explain under half of the gap, and the rest is unexplained. V, J and clone size are those of that table, while D and trimming were read from the DNA. The sample has 93,000 or so clones on record, approximately 84% of them singletons. Clones ranked in the top ten supply around 10% of the sample.

The treatment or condition tag for this specimen amounts to: oral pan-JAK inhibitor, 5-10 mg twice daily. Lesional scalp punch biopsies and peripheral blood were obtained from alopecia areata patients. After PBMCs were isolated by density centrifugation and stained for CD3, CD4 and CD8, a FACSAria was used to sort CD4+ and CD8+ T cells. This sample is part of a study of CD8+ T cells in alopecia areata (dated by TCRdb to between 2017 and 2018). As for the study more broadly: The treated patients, all with moderate-to-severe alopecia areata, were enrolled in an open-label pilot trial of oral tofacitinib given at 5 to 10 mg twice daily. Patients received tofacitinib for 6 to 18 months and were then followed off drug for 6 months to check for delayed response and recurrence. In treated patients, disease severity was measured using the SALT score, which gives the percentage of scalp surface area affected. High-throughput TCRbeta sequencing was used to examine T cell clonal expansion in alopecia areata in both the C3H/HeJ mouse model and human patients. In humans, TCRbeta sequencing was performed on scalp tissue and on sorted CD4+ and CD8+ peripheral blood T cells from healthy controls and from patients with patchy or totalis/universalis alopecia areata. Biopsies were taken from tofacitinib-treated patients at baseline and at 4 and 24 weeks of treatment, and a later scalp biopsy was taken in several of the tofacitinib-treated patients. Clonality in the scalp was compared among normal scalp (n=4), patchy alopecia areata scalp (n=8), and alopecia totalis/universalis scalp (n=8). RNA was extracted with the PAXgene miRNA kit for fixed scalp, the miRNeasy kit for PBMCs, and the RNeasy kit for mouse skin. TCRbeta CDR3 regions were amplified by immunoSEQ multiplex PCR using 35 Vbeta forward and 13 Jbeta reverse primers. The paper's findings and limits, for the study overall: Because the treated cohort was small and included a single nonresponder, larger studies are needed to assess links between baseline CD8+ expansion and response. Scalp clonality and the number of expanded CD8+ clones among the top 100 scalp clones were significantly decreased by tofacitinib. Many expanded lesional clones were found to persist in scalp and blood during tofacitinib treatment, and relapse after treatment cessation may be partly explained by this persistence. Compared with mice, TCR sequences shared between patients were less clear, possibly partly because of HLA diversity across the patient population. Scalp TCR repertoire analysis is complicated because resident alphabeta T cells in normal human skin are also sequenced, whereas mouse skin is dominated by gammadelta T cells. Compared with normal scalp, lesional scalp, particularly in alopecia totalis/universalis, had higher clonality and more expanded CD8+ clones, which suggests antigenic drive.

CDR1 MGHRA and CDR2 YSYEKL were looked up in the germline V gene. The CDR3 covers 13 residues, taking in both the cysteine and the phenylalanine. The kept DNA is CDR3 alone, 39 bases in frame from the first base. V loses 4 bases, J loses 2 bases, and the germline ends lie 9 bases apart. The clonotype comes from a human donor with alopecia areata. The sequencing here drew on CD8+ T cells sorted from blood, taken at approximately week 30, from a patient treated with tofacitinib. The rearrangement combines TRBV4-1 with TRBJ2-7; the D gene is unclear. The CDR3 protein sequence reads: CASSPNGAYEQYF. Read as DNA, the sequence is TGCGCCAGCAGCCCCAATGGAGCCTACGAGCAGTACTTC.